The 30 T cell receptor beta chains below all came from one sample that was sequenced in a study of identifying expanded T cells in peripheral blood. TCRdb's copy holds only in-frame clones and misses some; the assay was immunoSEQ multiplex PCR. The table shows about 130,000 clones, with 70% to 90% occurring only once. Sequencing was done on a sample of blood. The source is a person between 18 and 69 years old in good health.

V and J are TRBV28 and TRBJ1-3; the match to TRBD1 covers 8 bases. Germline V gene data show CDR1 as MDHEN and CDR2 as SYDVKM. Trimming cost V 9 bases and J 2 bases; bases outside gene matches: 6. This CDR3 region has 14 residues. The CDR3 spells CASGQGRTGNTIYF. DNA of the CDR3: TGTGCCAGTGGACAGGGTCGTACTGGAAACACCATATATTTT.

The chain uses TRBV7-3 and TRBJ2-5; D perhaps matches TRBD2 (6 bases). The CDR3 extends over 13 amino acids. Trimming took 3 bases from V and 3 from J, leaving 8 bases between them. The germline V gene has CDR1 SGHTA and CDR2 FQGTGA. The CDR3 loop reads CASSFSSEETQYF. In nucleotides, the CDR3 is TGTGCCAGCAGCTTTTCTAGCGAAGAGACCCAGTACTTC.

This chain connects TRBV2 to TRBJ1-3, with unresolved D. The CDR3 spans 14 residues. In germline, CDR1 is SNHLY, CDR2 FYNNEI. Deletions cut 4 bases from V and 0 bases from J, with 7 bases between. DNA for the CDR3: TGTGCCAGCAGTGCTGAGCCCTCTGGAAACACCATATATTTT. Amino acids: CASSAEPSGNTIYF. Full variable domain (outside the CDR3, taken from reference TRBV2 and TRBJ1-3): EPEVTQTPSHQVTQMGQEVILRCVPISNHLYFYWYRQILGQKVEFLVSFYNNEISEKSEIFDDQFSVERPDGSNFTLKIRSTKLEDSAMYFCASSAEPSGNTIYFGEGSWLTVV.

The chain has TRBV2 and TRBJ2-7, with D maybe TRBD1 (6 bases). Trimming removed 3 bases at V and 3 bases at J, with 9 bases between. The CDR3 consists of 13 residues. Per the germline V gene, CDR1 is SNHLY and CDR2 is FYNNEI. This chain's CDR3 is CASSERQVYEQYF. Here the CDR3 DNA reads TGTGCCAGCAGTGAGAGACAGGTCTACGAGCAGTACTTC.

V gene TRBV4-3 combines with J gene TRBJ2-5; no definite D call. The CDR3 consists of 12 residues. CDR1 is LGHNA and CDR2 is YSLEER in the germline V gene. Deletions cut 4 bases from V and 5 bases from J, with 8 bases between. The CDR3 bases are TGCGCCAGCAGCCGACAAGGCGAGACCCAGTACTTC. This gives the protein CASSRQGETQYF.

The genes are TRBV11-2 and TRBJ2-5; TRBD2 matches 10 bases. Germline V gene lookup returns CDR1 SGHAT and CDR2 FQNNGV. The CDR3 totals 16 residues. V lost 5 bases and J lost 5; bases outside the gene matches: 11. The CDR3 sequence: CASSPRTSGSGETQYF. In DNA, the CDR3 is TGTGCCAGCAGCCCGAGGACTAGCGGTAGTGGGGAGACCCAGTACTTC. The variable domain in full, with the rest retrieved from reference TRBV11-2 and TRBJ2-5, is EAGVAQSPRYKIIEKRQSVAFWCNPISGHATLYWYQQILGQGPKLLIQFQNNGVVDDSQLPKDRFSAERLKGVDSTLKIQPAKLEDSAVYLCASSPRTSGSGETQYFGPGTRLLVL.

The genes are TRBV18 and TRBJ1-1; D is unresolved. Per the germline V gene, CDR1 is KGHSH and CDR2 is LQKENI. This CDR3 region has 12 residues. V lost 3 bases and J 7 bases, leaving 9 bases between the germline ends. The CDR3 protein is CASSPQVYEAFF. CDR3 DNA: TGTGCCAGCTCACCTCAGGTTTATGAAGCTTTCTTT.

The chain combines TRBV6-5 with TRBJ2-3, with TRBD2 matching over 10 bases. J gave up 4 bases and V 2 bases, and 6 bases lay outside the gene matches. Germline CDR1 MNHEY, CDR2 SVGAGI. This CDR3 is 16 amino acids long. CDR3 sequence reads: CASSYSLAGGSDTQYF. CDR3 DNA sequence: TGTGCCAGCAGTTACAGTTTAGCGGGGGGCTCAGATACGCAGTATTTT.

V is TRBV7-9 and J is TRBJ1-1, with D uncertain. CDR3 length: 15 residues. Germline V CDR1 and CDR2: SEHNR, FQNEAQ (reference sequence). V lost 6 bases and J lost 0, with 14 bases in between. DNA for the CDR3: TGTGCCAGCAGAAATCCGACCGCGGTGAACACTGAAGCTTTCTTT. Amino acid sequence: CASRNPTAVNTEAFF.

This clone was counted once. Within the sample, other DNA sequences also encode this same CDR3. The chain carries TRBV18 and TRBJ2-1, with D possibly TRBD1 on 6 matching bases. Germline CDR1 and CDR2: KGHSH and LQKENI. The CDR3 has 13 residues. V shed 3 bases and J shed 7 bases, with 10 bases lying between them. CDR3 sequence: CASSPGQGNEQFF. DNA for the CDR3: TGTGCCAGCTCACCGGGGCAGGGGAATGAGCAGTTCTTC.

The CDR3 sequence: CASSLTTEAFF. CDR3 bases: TGTGCCAGCAGTTTGACCACTGAAGCTTTCTTT. The chain joins TRBV28 to TRBJ1-1; D unresolved. The CDR3 consists of 11 residues. Trimming cost V 3 bases and J 4 bases, with 3 bases left between them. Germline lookup yields CDR1 MDHEN and CDR2 SYDVKM.

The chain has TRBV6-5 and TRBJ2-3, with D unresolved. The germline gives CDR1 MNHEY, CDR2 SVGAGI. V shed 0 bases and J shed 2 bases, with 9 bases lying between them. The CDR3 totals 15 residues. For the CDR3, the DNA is TGTGCCAGCAGTTACTCTATCAGAAACACAGATACGCAGTATTTT. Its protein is CASSYSIRNTDTQYF.

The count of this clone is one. The CDR3 loop is CASSLSGGNQPQHF. CDR3 in DNA: TGTGCCAGCAGCTTATCAGGGGGCAATCAGCCCCAGCATTTT. V gene TRBV7-6 combines with J gene TRBJ1-5, with TRBD1 as a possible D gene (6 bases). Germline-derived CDR1 and CDR2 are SGHVS and FNYEAQ. The V gene lost 2 bases and the J gene lost 2 bases, with 7 bases spanning the gap. The CDR3 is 14 residues long.

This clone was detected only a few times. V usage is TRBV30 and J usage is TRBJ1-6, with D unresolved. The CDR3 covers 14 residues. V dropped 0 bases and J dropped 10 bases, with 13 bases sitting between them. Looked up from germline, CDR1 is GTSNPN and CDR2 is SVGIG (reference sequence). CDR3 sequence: CAWSVPGLGSPLHF. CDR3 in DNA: TGTGCCTGGAGTGTCCCAGGTTTAGGATCACCCCTCCACTTT.

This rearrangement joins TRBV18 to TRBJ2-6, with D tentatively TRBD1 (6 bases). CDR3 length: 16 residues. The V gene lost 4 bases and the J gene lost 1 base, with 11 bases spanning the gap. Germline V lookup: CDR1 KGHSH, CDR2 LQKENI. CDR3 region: CASSRTTGSGANVLTF. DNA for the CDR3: TGTGCCAGCTCACGGACAACAGGGTCTGGGGCCAACGTCCTGACTTTC. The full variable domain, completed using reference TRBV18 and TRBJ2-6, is NAGVMQNPRHLVRRRGQEARLRCSPMKGHSHVYWYRQLPEEGLKFMVYLQKENIIDESGMPKERFSAEFPKEGPSILRIQQVVRGDSAAYFCASSRTTGSGANVLTFGAGSRLTVL.

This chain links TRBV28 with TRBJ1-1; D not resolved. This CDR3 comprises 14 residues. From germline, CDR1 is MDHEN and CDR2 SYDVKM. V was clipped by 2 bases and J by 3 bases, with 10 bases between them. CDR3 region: CASSLRAGDTEAFF. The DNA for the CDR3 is TGTGCCAGCAGTTTAAGGGCGGGAGACACTGAAGCTTTCTTT.

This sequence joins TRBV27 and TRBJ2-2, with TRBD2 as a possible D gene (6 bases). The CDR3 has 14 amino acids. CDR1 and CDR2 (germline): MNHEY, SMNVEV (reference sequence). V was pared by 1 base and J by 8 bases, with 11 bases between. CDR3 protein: CASSLFTGVGELFF. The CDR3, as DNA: TGTGCCAGCAGTTTATTCACGGGAGTAGGGGAGCTGTTTTTT.

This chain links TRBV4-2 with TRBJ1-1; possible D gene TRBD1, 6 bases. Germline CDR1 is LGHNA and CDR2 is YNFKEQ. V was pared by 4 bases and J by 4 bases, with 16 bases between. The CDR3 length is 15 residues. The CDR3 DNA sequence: TGTGCCAGCAGCCCCCCGGAACAGGGTCGCACTGAAGCTTTCTTT. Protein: CASSPPEQGRTEAFF.

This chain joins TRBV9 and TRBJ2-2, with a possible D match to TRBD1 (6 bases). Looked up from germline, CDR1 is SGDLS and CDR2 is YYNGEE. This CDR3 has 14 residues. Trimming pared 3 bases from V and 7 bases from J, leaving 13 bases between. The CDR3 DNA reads TGTGCCAGCAGCGATCACAGGGTCGGCGGGGAGCTGTTTTTT. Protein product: CASSDHRVGGELFF.

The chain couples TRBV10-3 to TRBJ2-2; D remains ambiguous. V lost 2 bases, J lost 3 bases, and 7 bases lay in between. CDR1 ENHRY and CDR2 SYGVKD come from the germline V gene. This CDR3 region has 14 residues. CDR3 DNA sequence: TGTGCCATCAGTGAGAGAGATTACACCGGGGAGCTGTTTTTT. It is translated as CAISERDYTGELFF.

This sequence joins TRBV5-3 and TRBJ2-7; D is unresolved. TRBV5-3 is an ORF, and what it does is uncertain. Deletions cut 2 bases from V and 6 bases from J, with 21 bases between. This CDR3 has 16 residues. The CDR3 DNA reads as TGTGCCAGAAGCTTAGTCGTCTGGGAAATGAGGTCCGAGCAGTACTTC. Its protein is CARSLVVWEMRSEQYF.

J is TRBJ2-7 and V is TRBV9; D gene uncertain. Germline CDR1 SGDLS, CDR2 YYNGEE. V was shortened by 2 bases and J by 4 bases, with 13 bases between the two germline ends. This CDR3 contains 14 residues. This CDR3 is CASSVEFEPYEQYF. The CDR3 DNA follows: TGTGCCAGCAGCGTGGAGTTTGAACCTTACGAGCAGTACTTC.

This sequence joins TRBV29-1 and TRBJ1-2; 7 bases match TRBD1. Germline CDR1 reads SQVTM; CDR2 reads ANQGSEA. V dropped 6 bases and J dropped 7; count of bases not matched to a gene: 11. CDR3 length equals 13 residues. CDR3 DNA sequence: TGCAGCGTAATCCGGGACAGAGGCTGTGGCTACACCTTC. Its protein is CSVIRDRGCGYTF. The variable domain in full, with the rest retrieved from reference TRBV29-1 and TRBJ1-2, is SAVISQKPSRDICQRGTSLTIQCQVDSQVTMMFWYRQQPGQSLTLIATANQGSEATYESGFVIDKFPISRPNLTFSTLTVSNMSPEDSSIYLCSVIRDRGCGYTFGSGTRLTVV.

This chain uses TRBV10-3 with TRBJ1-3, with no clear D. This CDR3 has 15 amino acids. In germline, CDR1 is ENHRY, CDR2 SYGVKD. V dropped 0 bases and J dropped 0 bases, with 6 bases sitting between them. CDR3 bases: TGTGCCATCAGTGAGTCAACCTCCTCTGGAAACACCATATATTTT. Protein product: CAISESTSSGNTIYF.

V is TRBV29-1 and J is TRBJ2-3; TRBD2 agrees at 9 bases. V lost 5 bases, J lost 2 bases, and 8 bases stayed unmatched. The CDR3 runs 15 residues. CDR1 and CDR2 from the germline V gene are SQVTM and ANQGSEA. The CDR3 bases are TGCAGCGTTCAAATAGCGGGAGCTCACACAGATACGCAGTATTTT. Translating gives CSVQIAGAHTDTQYF.

The CDR3 nucleotides are TGCGCCAGCAGCCTAGCAGGGATTGCGGACAATGAGCAGTTCTTC. This translates into CASSLAGIADNEQFF. The gene calls are TRBV4-3 and TRBJ2-1, with a possible D match to TRBD1 (5 bases). CDR3 size: 15 residues. Germline V lookup: CDR1 LGHNA, CDR2 YSLEER. Between the trimmed V and J ends, which lost 4 bases and 5 bases, there was a span of 15 bases.

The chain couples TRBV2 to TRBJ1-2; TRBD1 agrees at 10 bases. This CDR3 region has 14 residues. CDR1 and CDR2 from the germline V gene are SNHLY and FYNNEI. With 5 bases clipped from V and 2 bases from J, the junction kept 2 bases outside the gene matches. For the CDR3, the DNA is TGTGCCAGCAGTTTGGACAGGGGGAACTATGGCTACACCTTC. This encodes CASSLDRGNYGYTF.

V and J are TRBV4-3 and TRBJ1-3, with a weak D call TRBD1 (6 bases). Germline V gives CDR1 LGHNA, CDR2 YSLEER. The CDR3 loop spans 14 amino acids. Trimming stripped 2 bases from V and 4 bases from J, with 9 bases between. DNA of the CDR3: TGCGCCAGCAGCCAACCAGGGGAGGGAAACACCATATATTTT. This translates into CASSQPGEGNTIYF.

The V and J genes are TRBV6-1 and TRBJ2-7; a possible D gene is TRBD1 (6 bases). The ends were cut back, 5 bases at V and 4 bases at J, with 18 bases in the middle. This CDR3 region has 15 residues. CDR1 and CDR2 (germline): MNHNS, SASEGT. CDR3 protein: CASSRDNRPTYEQYF. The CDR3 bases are TGTGCCAGCAGTCGGGACAACCGACCTACATACGAGCAGTACTTC.

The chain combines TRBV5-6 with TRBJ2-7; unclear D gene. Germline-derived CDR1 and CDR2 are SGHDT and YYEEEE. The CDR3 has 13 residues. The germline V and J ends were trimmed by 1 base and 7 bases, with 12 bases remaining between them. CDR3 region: CASSLTTKGEQYF. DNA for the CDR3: TGTGCCAGCAGCTTGACAACAAAGGGTGAGCAGTACTTC.